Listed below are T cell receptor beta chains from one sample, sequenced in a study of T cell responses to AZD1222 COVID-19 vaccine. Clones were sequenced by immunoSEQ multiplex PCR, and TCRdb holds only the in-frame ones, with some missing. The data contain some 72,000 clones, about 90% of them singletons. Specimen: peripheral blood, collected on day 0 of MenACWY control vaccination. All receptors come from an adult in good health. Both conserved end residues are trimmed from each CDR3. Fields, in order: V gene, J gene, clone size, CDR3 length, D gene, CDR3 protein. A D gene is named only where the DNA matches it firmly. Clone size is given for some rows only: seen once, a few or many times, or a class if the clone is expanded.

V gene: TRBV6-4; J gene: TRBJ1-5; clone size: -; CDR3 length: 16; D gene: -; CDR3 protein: ASSDSGRNDSSNQPQH
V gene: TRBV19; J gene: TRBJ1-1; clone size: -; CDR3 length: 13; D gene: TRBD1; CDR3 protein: ASSIPGTGNTEAF
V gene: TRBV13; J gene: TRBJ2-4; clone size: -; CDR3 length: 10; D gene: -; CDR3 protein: ASSEHRGIQY
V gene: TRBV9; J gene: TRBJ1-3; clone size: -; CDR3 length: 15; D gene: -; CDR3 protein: ASSPRGGGNGGNTIY
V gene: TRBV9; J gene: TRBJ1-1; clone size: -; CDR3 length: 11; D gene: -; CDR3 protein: ASSPMGGVEAF
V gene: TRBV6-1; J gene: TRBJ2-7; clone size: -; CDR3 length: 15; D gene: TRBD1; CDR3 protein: ASREVSGGGISYEQY
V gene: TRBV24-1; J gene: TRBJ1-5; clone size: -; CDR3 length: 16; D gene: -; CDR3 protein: ATPRGAGEKDSNQPQH
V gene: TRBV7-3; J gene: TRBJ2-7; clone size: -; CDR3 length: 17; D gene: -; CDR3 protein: AIPQVISGIGAFNYEQY
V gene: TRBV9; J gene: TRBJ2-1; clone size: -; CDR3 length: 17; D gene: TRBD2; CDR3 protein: ASSVGTSGGLSSYNEQF
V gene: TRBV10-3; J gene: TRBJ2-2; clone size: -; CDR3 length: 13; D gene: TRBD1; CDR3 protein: AIRGQADGTGELF
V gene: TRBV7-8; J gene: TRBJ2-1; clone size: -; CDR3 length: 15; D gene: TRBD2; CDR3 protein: ASSPSALAALRSEQF
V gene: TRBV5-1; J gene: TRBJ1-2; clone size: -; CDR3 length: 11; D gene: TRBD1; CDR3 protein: ASSVTGDYGYT
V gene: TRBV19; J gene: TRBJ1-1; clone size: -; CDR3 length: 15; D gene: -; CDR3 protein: ASSTTRETRWSTEAF
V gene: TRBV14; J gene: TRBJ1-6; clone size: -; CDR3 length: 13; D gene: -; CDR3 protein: ASSQDSRGLSPLH
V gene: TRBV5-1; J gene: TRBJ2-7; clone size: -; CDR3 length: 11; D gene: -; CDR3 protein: ASSSGTADEQY
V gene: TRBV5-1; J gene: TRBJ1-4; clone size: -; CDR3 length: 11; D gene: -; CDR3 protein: ASSLAGQGELF
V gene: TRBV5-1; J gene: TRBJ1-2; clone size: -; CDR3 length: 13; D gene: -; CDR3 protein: ASSLNTAEIDGYT
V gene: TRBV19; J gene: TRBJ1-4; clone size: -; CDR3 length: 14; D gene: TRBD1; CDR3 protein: ASSIVRGATNEKLF
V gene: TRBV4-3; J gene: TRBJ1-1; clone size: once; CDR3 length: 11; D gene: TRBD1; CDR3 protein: ASSQDRGQAAF
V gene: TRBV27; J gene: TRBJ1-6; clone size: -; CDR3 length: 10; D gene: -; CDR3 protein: ASSRDDSPLH
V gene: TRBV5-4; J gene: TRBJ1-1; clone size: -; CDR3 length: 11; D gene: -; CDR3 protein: ASSLDGDTEAF
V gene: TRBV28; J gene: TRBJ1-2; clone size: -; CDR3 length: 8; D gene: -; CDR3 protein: ASNSGGYT
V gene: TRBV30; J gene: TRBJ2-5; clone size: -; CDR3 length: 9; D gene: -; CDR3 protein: AWSGTYHLY
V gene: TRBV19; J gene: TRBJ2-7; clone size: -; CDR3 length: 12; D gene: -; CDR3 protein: ASSSSGTRVEQY
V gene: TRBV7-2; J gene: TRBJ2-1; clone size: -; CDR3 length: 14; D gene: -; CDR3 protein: ASSLAPVSSYNEQF
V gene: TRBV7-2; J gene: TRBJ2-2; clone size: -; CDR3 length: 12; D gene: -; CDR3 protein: ASSLTRTAGELF
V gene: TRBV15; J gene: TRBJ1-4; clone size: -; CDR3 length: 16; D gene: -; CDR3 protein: ATSRGTQGPATNEKLF
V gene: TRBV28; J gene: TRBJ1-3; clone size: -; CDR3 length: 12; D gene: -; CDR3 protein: ASSSGGSGNTIY
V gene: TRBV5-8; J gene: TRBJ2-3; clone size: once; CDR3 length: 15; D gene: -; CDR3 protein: ASSLARRGWGGDTQY
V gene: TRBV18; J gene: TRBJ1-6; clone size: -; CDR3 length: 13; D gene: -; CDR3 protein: ASSPEGDYNSPLH
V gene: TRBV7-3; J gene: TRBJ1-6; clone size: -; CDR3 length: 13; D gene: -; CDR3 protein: ASSLRGPSNSPLH
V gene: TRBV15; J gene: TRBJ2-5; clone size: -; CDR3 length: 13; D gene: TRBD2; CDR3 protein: ATATSGRLQETQY
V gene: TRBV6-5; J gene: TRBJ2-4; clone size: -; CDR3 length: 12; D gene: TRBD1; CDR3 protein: ASSFGRGKNIQY
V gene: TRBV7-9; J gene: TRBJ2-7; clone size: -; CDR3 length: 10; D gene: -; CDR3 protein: ASSLAQGEQY
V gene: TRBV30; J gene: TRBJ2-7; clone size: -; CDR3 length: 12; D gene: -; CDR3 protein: ASGKGDSSYEQY
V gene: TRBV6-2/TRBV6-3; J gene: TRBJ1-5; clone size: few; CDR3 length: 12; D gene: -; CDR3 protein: ASSYGGGGQPQH
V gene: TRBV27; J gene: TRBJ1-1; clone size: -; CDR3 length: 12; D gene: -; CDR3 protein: ASSYAARHTEAF
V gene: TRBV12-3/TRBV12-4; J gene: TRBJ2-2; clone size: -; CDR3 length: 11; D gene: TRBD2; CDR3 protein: ASSRGLPGELF
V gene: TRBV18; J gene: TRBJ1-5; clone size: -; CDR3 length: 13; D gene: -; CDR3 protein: ASSPRAYEGQPQH
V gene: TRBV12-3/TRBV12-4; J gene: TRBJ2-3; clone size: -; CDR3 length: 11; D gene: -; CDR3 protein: ASSPQGTDTQY
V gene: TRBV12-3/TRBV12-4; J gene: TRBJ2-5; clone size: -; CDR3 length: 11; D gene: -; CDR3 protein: ASSFLATETQY
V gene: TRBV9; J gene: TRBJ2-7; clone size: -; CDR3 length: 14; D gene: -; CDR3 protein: ASSADSRSGAYEQY
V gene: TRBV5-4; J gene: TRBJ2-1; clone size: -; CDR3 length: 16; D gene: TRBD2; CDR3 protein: ASSLGASGGANYNEQF
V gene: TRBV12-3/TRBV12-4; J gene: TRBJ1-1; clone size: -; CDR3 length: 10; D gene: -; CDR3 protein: ASGGGHTEAF
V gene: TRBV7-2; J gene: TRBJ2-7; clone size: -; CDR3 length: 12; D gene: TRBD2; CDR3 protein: ASSFSGGAYEQY
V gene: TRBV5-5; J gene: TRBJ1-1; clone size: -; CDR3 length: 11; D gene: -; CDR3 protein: ASRLTGTTEAF
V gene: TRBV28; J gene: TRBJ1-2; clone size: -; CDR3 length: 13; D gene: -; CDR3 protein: ASTPSRAPNYGYT
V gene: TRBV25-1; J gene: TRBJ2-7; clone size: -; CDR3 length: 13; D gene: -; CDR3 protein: ASSDPPDYNCEQY
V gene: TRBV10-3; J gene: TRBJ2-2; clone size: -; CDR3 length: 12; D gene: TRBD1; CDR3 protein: AIRGTGLTGELF
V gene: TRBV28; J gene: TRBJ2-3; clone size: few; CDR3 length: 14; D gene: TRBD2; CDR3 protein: ASSKGLAGGGDTQY
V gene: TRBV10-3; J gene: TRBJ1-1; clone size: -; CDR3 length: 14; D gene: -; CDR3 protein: AISESWAAGNTGAF
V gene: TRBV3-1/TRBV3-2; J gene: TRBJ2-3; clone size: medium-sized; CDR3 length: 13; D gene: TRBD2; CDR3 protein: ASSQSPGGTDTQY
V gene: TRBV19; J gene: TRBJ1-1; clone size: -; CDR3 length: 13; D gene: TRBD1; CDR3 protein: ASARGQGANTEAF
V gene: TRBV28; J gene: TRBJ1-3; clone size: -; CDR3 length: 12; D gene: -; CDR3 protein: ASSPLGAGNTIY
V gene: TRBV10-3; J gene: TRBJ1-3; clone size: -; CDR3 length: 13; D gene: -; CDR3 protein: AIGTGRFSGNTIY